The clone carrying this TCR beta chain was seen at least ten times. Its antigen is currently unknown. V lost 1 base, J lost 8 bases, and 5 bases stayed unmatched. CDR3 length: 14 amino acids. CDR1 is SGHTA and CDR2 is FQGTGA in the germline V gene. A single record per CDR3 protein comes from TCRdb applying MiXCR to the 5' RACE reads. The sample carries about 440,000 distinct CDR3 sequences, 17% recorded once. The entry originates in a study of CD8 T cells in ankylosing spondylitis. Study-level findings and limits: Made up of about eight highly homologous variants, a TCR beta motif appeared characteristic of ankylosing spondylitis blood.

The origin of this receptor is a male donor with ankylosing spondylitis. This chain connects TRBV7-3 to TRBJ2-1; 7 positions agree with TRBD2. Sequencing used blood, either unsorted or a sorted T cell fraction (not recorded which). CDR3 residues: CASSLKGGSHEQFF. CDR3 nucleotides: TGTGCCAGCAGCTTAAAAGGCGGGAGCCATGAGCAGTTCTTC.